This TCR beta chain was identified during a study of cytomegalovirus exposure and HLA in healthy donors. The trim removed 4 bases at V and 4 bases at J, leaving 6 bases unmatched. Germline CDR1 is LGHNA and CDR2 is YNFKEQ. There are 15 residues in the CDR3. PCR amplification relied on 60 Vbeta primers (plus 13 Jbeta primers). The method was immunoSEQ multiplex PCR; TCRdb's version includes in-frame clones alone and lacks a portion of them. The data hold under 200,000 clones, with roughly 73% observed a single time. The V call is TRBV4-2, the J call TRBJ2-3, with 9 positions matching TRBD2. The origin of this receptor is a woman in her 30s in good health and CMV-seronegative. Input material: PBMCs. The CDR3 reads CASSLAGDGADTQYF. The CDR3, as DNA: TGTGCCAGCAGCCTAGCGGGAGATGGGGCAGATACGCAGTATTTT.